The 3 T cell receptor beta chains below come from one sample, sequenced in a study of T cells after yellow fever vaccination. One entry per CDR3 protein results from TCRdb running MiXCR on the 5' RACE reads. Here the sample spans approximately 510,000 distinct CDR3 sequences, roughly a fifth being singletons. Here the sequenced sample was PBMCs, taken around 3 weeks after the first yellow fever vaccination. Every receptor here comes from a man aged 18 to 30 who received the YFV17D yellow fever vaccine.

The gene calls are TRBV7-6 and TRBJ2-3, with 7 positions matching TRBD2. Germline V gene data show CDR1 as SGHVS and CDR2 as FNYEAQ. The length of the CDR3 is 13 residues. The DNA for the CDR3 is TGTGCGGTAGGGGCGGGGGAGGCAGATACGCAGTATTTT. Amino acid sequence: CAVGAGEADTQYF.

The chain joins TRBV4-1 to TRBJ2-2; tentatively, D is TRBD1 or TRBD2 (6 bases each). This CDR3 spans 14 amino acids. V dropped 5 bases and J dropped 5 bases, with 12 bases sitting between them. CDR1 is MGHRA and CDR2 is YSYEKL in the germline V gene. CDR3 DNA: TGCGCCAGCAGCGCACGAGGGGGGACCGGGGAGCTGTTTTTT. Protein: CASSARGGTGELFF.

This clonotype was seen a handful of times. The V gene is TRBV7-3, the J gene TRBJ2-4; TRBD2 might be the D (5 bases). CDR1 and CDR2 from the germline V gene are SGHTA and FQGTGA. This CDR3 comprises 17 residues. Trimming stripped 2 bases from V and 1 base from J, with 15 bases between. The DNA of the CDR3 is TGTGCCAGCAGCTTATACTTCCCGCCGGGGGCCAAAAACATTCAGTACTTC. The encoded protein is CASSLYFPPGAKNIQYF.